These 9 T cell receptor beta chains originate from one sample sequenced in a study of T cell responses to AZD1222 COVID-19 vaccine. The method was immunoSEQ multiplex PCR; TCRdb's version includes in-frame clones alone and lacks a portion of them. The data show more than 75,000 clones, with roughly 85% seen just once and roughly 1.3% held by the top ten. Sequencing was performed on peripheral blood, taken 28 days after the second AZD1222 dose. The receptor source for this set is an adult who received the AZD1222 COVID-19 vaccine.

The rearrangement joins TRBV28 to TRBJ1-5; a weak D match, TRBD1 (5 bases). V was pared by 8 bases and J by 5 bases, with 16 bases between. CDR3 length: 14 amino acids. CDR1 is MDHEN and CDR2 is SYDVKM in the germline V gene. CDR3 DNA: TGTGCCAGCCTACTACCGGGGGGGGATCAGCCCCAGCATTTT. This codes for CASLLPGGDQPQHF.

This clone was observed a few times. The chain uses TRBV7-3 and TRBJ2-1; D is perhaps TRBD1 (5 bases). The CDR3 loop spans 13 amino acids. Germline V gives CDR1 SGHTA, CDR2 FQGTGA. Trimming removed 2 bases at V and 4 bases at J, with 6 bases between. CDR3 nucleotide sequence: TGTGCCAGCAGCTTAGACAGATACAATGAGCAGTTCTTC. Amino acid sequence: CASSLDRYNEQFF.

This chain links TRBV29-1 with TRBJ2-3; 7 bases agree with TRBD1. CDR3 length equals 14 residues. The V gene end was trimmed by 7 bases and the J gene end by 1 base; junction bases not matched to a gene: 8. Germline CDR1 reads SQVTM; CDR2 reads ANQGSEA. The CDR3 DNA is TGCAGCGCCGACAGGGACGTCGGCACAGATACGCAGTATTTT. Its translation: CSADRDVGTDTQYF.

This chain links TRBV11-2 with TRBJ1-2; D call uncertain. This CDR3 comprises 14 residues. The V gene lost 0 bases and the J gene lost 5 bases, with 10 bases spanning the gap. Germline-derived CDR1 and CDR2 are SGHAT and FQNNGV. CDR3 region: CASSLDGGPYGYTF. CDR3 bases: TGTGCCAGCAGCTTAGATGGCGGCCCATATGGCTACACCTTC.

The CDR3 sequence: CASSLVQGIDSPLHF. The CDR3 DNA reads as TGTGCCAGCAGCTTAGTACAGGGCATCGATTCACCCCTCCACTTT. This rearrangement joins TRBV7-2 to TRBJ1-6; weak D call: TRBD1 (6 bases). V was trimmed by 1 base and J by 8 bases, leaving 12 bases between them. Germline values: CDR1 SGHTA, CDR2 FQGNSA. CDR3 length: 15 residues.

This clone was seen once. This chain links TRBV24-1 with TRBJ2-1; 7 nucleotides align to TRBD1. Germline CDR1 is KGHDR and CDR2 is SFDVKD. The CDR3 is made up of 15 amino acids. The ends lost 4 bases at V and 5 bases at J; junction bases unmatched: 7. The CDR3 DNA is TGTGCCACCAGTGAACCGACAGGGAACCACAATGAGCAGTTCTTC. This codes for CATSEPTGNHNEQFF.

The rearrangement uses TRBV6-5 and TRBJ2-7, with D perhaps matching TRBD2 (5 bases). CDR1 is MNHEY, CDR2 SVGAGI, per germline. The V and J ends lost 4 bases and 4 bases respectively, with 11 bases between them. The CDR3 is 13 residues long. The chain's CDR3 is CASSLRGFYEQYF. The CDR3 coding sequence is TGTGCCAGCAGTTTGAGAGGGTTTTACGAGCAGTACTTC.

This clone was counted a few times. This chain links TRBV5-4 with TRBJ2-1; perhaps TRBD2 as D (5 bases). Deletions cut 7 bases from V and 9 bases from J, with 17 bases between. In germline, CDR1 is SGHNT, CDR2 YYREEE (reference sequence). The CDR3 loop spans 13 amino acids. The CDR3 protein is CASASSGKTEQFF. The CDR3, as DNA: TGTGCCAGCGCTTCTTCCGGGAAGACTGAGCAGTTCTTC.

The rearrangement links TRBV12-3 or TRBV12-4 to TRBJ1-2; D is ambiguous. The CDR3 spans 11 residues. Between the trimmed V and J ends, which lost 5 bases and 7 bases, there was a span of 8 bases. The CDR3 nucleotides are TGTGCCAGCAGTCCTCAAACTGGCTACACCTTC. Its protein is CASSPQTGYTF.